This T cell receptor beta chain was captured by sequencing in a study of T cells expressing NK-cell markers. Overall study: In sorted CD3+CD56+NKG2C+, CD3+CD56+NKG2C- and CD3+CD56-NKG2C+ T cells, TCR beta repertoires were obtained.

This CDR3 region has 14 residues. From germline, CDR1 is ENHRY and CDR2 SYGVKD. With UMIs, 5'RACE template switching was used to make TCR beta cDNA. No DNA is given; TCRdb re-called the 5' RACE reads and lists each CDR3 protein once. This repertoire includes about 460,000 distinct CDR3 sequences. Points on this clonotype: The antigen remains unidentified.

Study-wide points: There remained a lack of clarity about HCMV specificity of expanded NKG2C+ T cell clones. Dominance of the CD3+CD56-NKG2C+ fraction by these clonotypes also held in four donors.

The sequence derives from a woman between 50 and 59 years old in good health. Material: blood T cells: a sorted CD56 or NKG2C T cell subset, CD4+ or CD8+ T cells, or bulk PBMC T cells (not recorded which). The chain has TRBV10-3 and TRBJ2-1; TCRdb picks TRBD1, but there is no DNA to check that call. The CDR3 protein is CAIRTGSSYNEQFF.